What follows describes a single TCR beta chain. Its target is unknown. After removal of 4 bases from V and 0 bases from J, the junction contained 8 bases not matched to a gene. This CDR3 region has 15 residues. Germline CDR1 is SQVTM and CDR2 is ANQGSEA. These data come from a study of T cell repertoires in cytomegalovirus infection. Findings and caveats of the study: The study found HLA-C-restricted CMV-specific TCR beta clonotypes dominating the ex vivo response. Summed frequency of shared TCR beta families picked out CMV carriers who also had the relevant HLA.

MiXCR, run by TCRdb on the reads, gives a single entry per CDR3 protein. This table holds nearly 650,000 distinct CDR3 sequences, 24% found once. This sequence originates from a human donor in good health (CMV status not recorded). Some clones in this sample may be carry-over from other donors' samples. The specimen was CD8+ T cells from PBMCs. The V and J genes are TRBV29-1 and TRBJ2-7, with 8 bases lining up with TRBD1. In nucleotides, the CDR3 is TGCAGCGTTGGTGATTGGACAGGGAGCTCCTACGAGCAGTACTTC. This sequence encodes CSVGDWTGSSYEQYF.